This T cell receptor beta chain was sequenced during a study of blood T cell repertoires in COVID-19. As for the study in general: Donors in the United States, Italy and Spain gave samples during acute or convalescent COVID-19. PBMCs, B-cell-depleted T cells, or T cells were the source of the cDNA or gDNA that made up the material.

CDR1 is MDHEN and CDR2 is SYDVKM in the germline V gene. V was clipped by 1 base and J by 7 bases, with 11 bases between them. The CDR3 spans 13 residues. As handled by the study authors: Amplifying reference gene primers gave estimates of nucleated cell counts. TCRdb's copy holds only in-frame clones and misses some; the assay was immunoSEQ multiplex PCR. The V and J calls and clone size were taken over from that table, and D and trimming were inferred from the DNA. This sample has tens of thousands of clones, with roughly 84% found just once. This clonotype was obtained from a man older than 75 with acute or convalescent COVID-19. V and J are TRBV28 and TRBJ2-7; no firm D call. The specimen was peripheral blood. CDR3 region: CASSLSTGLEQYF. The CDR3 DNA reads as TGTGCCAGCAGTTTATCAACCGGTCTGGAGCAGTACTTC.